The clone carrying this T cell receptor beta chain was seen at least ten times. Its antigen is not identified. The source of the sample is a study of T cells in Graves' hyperthyroidism and ophthalmopathy. Notes on the study in general: Separating ophthalmopathy from stable hyperthyroidism was achieved by a 13 V-J model.

The investigators amplified TCR beta CDR3 regions from RNA transcripts. First-round RT-PCR with HTBI primers amplified the TCR CDR3 region. TCRdb used MiXCR to reprocess the multiplex PCR reads, holding one entry per CDR3 protein. Counted here are about 350,000 distinct CDR3 sequences, 19% occurring once; the ten biggest clones make up 3.7%. For Graves' hyperthyroidism to be stable, ophthalmopathy could not progress within 18 months. The diagnoses drew upon clinical symptoms, serum thyroxine and TRAb, thyroid ultrasound and orbital computed tomography. The sample was blood. The receptor was derived from a woman aged 18-29 years with Graves' hyperthyroidism.

CDR3 DNA: TGTGCCAGCAGTTCTATGACAGGGAGACCCTACGAGCAGTACTTC. Its protein product is CASSSMTGRPYEQYF. The chain recombines TRBV12-3 or TRBV12-4 with TRBJ2-7; 7 nucleotides align to TRBD1. V trimming: 4 bases; J trimming: 2 bases; junction bases outside the gene matches: 8. This CDR3 region has 15 residues.